This T cell receptor (beta chain) was recorded in a study of beta chain features in type 1 diabetes. Remarks on this clone: Antigen specificity is unknown.

Study observations and caveats: Lower insertion and higher deletion counts appeared at VDJ junctions in type 1 diabetes patients.

CDR1 and CDR2 from the germline V gene are SGHDN and FVKESK. The CDR3 runs 13 residues. V lost 4 bases and J 2 bases, leaving 8 bases between the germline ends. The sequenced template was cDNA made from the entire isolated RNA. Some clones are missing from TCRdb's copy, which holds only in-frame ones; the method was immunoSEQ multiplex PCR. The data show 250,000 to 350,000 clones, with about 11% seen just once and just over 0.015% held by the top ten. This receptor was obtained from a woman between 25 and 40 years old in good health. The V and J genes are TRBV14 and TRBJ2-5; D perhaps matches TRBD1 (5 bases). The sample consisted of naive CD4+ T cells from blood. The CDR3 DNA sequence: TGTGCCAGCAGCCCGCGACAGCAAGAGACCCAGTACTTC. Amino acid sequence: CASSPRQQETQYF.